The clone carrying this T cell receptor (beta chain) was detected many times. Its antigen is unidentified. Lactation, pregnancy, other autoimmune disease or uncontrolled infection excluded patients. Isolation of PBMCs was performed on 9.5 to 10 ml fresh peripheral blood. The CDR3 contains 14 residues. The V gene's germline CDR1 is GTSNPN and CDR2 SVGIG (reference sequence). Unmatched junction bases numbered 10, after V lost 3 bases and J lost 7 bases. This sample was taken from a study of T cells in Graves' hyperthyroidism and ophthalmopathy. Looking at the study overall: The initial diagnosis was the point when peripheral blood was collected, ahead of any treatment.

Template material for amplifying TCR beta CDR3 regions consisted of RNA transcripts. Initially, a first-round RT-PCR of the TCR CDR3 employed the HTBI primer set. MiXCR was run by TCRdb on the multiplex PCR reads, yielding one entry per CDR3 protein. The table lists 95,000 to 110,000 distinct CDR3 sequences, about 15% of them singletons, with around two fifths in the top ten. Study observations and caveats: Most clonotypes expanded in the thyroid (above 0.001) were also present in blood.

The chain has TRBV30 and TRBJ1-1; 8 bases fit TRBD1. This sequence was found in a woman aged 50 to 65 with Graves' hyperthyroidism. The sample comprised blood. Here the CDR3 DNA reads TGTGCCTGGAGGCCGACAGGGGCCTCCCTTGAAGCTTTCTTT. It yields the protein CAWRPTGASLEAFF.